The 2 T cell receptor beta chains below all came from one sample that was sequenced in a study of tumor-infiltrating lymphocytes in primary liver carcinoma. In addition to blood RNA drawn from unsorted whole blood, germline DNA was extracted. The template, 500 ng total RNA, yielded TCR beta cDNA made with a constant-region primer. Library construction for TCR beta comprised three nested multiplex PCR rounds performed with slightly modified ARM-PCR. Amplification in the first two PCR rounds was performed using TRBV1-TRBV30 forward primers and a C-beta reverse primer for roughly 9 cycles each. TCRdb fed the multiplex PCR reads into MiXCR, producing one record per CDR3 protein. The repertoire includes some 200,000 distinct CDR3 sequences, less than 65% of them detected once, and roughly 6.4% sits in the top ten. Specimen: peripheral blood. The receptors were gathered from a woman in her sixties or seventies with primary liver carcinoma and hepatitis B virus infection.

This clonotype has just a few counts. This chain connects TRBV5-6 to TRBJ2-7; TRBD1 matches at 9 bases. CDR1 SGHDT and CDR2 YYEEEE come from the germline V gene. The CDR3 totals 14 residues. J was trimmed by 5 bases and V by 4 bases; bases with no gene match: 7. CDR3 coding DNA: TGTGCCAGCAGCACCTGGGACAGGGAGGACGAGCAGTACTTC. As protein: CASSTWDREDEQYF.

This clonotype has at least ten counts. The V call is TRBV11-2, the J call TRBJ1-5; D gene uncertain. Germline V gives CDR1 SGHAT, CDR2 FQNNGV. Trimming shortened V by 2 bases and J by 2 bases, and 7 bases separated the two germline ends. The CDR3 covers 14 residues. CDR3 coding DNA: TGTGCCAGCAGCTTATCCGTAGGCAATCAGCCCCAGCATTTT. Its translation is CASSLSVGNQPQHF.